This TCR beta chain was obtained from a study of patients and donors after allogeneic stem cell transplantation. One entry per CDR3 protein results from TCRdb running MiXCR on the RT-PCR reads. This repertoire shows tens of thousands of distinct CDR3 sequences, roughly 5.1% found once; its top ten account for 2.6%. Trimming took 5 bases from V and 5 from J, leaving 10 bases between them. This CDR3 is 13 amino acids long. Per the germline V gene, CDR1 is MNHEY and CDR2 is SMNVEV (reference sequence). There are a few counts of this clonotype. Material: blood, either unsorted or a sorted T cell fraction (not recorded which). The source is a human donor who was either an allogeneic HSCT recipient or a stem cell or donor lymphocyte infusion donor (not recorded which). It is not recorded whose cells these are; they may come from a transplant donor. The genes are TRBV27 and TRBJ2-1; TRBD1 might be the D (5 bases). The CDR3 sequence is CASSIHRNNEQFF. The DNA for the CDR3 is TGTGCCAGCAGTATTCACAGGAACAATGAGCAGTTCTTC.